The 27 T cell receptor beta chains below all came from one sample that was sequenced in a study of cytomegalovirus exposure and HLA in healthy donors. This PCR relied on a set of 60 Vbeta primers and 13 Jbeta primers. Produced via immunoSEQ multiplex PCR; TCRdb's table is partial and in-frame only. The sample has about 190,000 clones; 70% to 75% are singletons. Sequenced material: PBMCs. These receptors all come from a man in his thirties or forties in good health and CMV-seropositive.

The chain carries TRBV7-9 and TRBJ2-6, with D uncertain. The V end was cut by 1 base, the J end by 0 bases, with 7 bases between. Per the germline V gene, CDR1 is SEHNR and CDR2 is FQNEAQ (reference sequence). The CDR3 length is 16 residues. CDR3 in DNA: TGTGCCAGCAGCTTAGTCAGGTTCTCTGGGGCCAACGTCCTGACTTTC. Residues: CASSLVRFSGANVLTF. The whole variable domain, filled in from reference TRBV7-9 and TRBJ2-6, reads DTGVSQNPRHKITKRGQNVTFRCDPISEHNRLYWYRQTLGQGPEFLTYFQNEAQLEKSRLLSDRFSAERPKGSFSTLEIQRTEQGDSAMYLCASSLVRFSGANVLTFGAGSRLTVL.

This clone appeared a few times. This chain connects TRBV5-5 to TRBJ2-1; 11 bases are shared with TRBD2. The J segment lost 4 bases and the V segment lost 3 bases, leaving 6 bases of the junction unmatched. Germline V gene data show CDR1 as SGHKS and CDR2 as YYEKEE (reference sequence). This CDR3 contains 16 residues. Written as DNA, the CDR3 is TGTGCCAGCAGCTCCCCCGGGACTAGCGGATACAATGAGCAGTTCTTC. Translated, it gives CASSSPGTSGYNEQFF.

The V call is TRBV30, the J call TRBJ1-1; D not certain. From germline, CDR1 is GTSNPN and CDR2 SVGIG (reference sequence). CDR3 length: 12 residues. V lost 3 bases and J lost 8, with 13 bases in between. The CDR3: CAWRRHETEAFF. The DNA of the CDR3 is TGTGCCTGGAGACGACACGAAACGGAAGCTTTCTTT.

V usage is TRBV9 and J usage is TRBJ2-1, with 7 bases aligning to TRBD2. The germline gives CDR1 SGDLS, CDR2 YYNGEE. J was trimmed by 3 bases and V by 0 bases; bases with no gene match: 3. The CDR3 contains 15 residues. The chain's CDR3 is CASSVAASGYNEQFF. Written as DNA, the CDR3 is TGTGCCAGCAGCGTAGCGGCTAGCGGCTACAATGAGCAGTTCTTC.

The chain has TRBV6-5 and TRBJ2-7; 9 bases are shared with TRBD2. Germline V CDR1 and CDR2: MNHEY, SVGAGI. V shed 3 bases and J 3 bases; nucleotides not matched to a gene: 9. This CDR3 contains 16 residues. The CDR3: CASSYSRGLAGYEQYF. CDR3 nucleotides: TGTGCCAGCAGTTATTCCCGGGGACTAGCTGGCTACGAGCAGTACTTC.

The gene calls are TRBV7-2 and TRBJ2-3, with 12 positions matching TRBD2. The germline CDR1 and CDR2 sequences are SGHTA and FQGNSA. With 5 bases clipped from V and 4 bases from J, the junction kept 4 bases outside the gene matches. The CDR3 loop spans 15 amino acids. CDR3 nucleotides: TGTGCCAGCAGCCGGACTAGCGGGATGGCAGATACGCAGTATTTT. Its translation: CASSRTSGMADTQYF.

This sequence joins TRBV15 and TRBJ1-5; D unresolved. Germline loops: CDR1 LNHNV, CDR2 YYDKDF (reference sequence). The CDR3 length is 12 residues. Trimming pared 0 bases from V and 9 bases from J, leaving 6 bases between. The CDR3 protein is CATSRDRRPQHF. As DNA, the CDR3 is TGTGCCACCAGCAGAGATCGGAGGCCCCAGCATTTT.

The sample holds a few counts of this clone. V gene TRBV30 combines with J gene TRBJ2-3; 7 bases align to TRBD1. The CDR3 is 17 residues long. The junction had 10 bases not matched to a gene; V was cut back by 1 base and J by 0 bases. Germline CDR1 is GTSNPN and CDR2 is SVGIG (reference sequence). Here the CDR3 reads CAWSASWGQSSTDTQYF. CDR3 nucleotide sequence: TGTGCCTGGAGTGCCTCCTGGGGACAGTCTAGCACAGATACGCAGTATTTT.

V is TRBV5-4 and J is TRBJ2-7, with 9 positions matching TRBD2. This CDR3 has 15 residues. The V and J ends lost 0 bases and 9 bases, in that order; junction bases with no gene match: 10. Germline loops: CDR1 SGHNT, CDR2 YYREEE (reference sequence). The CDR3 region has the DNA TGTGCCAGCAGCTTGGGCGGGAGGGCCGCCGGTGCGCAGTACTTC. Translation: CASSLGGRAAGAQYF.

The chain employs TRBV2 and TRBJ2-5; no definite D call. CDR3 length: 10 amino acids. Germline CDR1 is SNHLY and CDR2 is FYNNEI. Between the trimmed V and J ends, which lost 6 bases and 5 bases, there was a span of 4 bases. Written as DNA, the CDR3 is TGTGCCAGCAGGGAGGAGACCCAGTACTTC. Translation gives CASREETQYF.

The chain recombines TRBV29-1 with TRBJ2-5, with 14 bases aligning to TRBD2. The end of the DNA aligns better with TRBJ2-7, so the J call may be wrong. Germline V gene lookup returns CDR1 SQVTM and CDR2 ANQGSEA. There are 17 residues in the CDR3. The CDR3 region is CSVDGLAGGAGSYEQYF. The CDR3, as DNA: TGCAGCGTGGATGGACTAGCGGGAGGTGCGGGCTCCTACGAGCAGTACTTC.

The CDR3 sequence is CASSQEMPATYEQYF. The DNA for the CDR3 is TGCGCCAGCAGCCAAGAAATGCCTGCTACCTACGAGCAGTACTTC. This chain joins TRBV4-1 and TRBJ2-7; unclear D gene. Germline V CDR1 and CDR2: MGHRA, YSYEKL. This CDR3 contains 15 residues. V was pared by 0 bases and J by 2 bases, with 11 bases between.

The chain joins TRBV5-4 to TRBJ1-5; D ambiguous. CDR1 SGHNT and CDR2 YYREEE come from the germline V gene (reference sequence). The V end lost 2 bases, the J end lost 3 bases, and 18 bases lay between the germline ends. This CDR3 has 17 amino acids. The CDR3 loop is CASSFNPGPSLNQPQHF. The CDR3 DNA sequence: TGTGCCAGCAGCTTCAACCCGGGTCCCAGCCTCAATCAGCCCCAGCATTTT.

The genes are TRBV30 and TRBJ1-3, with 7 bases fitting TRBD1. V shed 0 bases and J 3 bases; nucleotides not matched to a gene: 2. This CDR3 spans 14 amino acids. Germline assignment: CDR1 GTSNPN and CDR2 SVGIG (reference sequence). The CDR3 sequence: CAWSVGGGGNTIYF. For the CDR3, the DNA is TGTGCCTGGAGTGTAGGGGGCGGTGGAAACACCATATATTTT.

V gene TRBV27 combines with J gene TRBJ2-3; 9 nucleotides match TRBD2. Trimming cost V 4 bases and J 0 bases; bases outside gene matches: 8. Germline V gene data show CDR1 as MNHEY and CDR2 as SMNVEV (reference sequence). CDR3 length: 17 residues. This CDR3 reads CASSSLRLAGSTDTQYF. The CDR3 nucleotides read TGTGCCAGCAGTTCTCTGCGGCTAGCGGGAAGCACAGATACGCAGTATTTT.

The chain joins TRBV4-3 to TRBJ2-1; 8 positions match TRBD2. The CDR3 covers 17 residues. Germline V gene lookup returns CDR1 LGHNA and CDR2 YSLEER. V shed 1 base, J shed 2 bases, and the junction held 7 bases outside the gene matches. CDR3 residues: CASSQGEAGGTYNEQFF. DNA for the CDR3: TGCGCCAGCAGCCAAGGTGAGGCGGGAGGAACCTACAATGAGCAGTTCTTC.

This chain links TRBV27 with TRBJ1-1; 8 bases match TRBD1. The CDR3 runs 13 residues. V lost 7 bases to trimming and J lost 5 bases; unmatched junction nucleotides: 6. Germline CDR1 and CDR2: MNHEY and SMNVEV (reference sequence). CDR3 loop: CASNIQGGTEAFF. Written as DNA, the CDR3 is TGTGCCAGCAACATACAGGGGGGGACTGAAGCTTTCTTT.

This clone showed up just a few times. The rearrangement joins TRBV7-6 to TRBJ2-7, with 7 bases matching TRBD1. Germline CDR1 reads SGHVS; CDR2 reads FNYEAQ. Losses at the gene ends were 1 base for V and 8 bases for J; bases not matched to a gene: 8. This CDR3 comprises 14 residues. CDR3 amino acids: CASSLVPQGDKQYF. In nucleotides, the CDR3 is TGTGCCAGCAGCTTAGTCCCCCAGGGGGACAAGCAGTACTTC. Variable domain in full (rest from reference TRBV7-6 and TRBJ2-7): GAGVSQSPRYKVTKRGQDVALRCDPISGHVSLYWYRQALGQGPEFLTYFNYEAQQDKSGLPNDRFSAERPEGSISTLTIQRTEQRDSAMYRCASSLVPQGDKQYFGPGTRLTVT.

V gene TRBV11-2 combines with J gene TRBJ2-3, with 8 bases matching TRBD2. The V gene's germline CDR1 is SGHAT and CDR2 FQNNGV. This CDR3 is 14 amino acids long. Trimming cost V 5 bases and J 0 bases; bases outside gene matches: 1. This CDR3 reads CASSPGGSTDTQYF. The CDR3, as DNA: TGTGCCAGCAGCCCGGGGGGGAGCACAGATACGCAGTATTTT.

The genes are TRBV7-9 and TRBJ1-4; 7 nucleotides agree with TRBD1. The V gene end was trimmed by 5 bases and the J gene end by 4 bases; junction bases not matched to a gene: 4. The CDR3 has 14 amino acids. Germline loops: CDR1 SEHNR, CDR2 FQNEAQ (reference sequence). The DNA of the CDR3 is TGTGCCAGCAGCCCGGGACAGAATAATGAAAAACTGTTTTTT. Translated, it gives CASSPGQNNEKLFF. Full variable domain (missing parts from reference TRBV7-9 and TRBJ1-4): DTGVSQNPRHKITKRGQNVTFRCDPISEHNRLYWYRQTLGQGPEFLTYFQNEAQLEKSRLLSDRFSAERPKGSFSTLEIQRTEQGDSAMYLCASSPGQNNEKLFFGSGTQLSVL.

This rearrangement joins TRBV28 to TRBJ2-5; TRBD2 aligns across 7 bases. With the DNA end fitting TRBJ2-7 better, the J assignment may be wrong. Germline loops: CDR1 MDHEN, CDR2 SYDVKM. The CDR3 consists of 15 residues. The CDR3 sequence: CASSSLGGGTYEQYF. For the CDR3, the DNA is TGTGCCAGCAGTTCCTTGGGGGGGGGTACCTACGAGCAGTACTTC.

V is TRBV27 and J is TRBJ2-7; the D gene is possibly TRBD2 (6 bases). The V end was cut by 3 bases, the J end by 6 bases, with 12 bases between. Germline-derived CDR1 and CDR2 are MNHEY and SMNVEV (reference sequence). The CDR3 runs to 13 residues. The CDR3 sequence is CASSFLASPEQYF. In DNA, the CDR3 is TGTGCCAGCAGTTTCCTAGCGTCCCCCGAGCAGTACTTC.

CDR3 amino acids: CASSLVGSSYNSPLHF. The CDR3 bases are TGTGCCAGCAGCTTAGTCGGTAGCTCCTATAATTCACCCCTCCACTTT. This chain connects TRBV7-9 to TRBJ1-6; the D is unclear. There are 16 residues in the CDR3. The germline V and J ends were trimmed by 1 base and 0 bases, with 7 bases remaining between them. Per the germline V gene, CDR1 is SEHNR and CDR2 is FQNEAQ (reference sequence).

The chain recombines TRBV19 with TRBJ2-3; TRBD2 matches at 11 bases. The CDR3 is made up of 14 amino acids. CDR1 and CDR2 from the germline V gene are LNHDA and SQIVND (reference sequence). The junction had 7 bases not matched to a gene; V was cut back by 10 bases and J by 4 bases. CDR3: CAINSGGAADTQYF. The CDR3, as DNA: TGTGCCATTAATAGCGGGGGGGCGGCAGATACGCAGTATTTT.

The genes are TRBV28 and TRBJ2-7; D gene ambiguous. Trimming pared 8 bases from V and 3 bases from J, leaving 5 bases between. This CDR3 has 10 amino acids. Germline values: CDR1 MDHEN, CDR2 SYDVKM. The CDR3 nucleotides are TGTGCCAGCGAGGACTACGAGCAGTACTTC. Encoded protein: CASEDYEQYF.

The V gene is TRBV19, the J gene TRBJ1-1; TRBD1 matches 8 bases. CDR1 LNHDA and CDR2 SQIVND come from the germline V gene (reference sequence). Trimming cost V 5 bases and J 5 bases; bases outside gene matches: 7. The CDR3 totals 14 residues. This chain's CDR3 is CASSVQGDRTEAFF. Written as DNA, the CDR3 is TGTGCCAGTAGTGTACAGGGGGATCGGACTGAAGCTTTCTTT.

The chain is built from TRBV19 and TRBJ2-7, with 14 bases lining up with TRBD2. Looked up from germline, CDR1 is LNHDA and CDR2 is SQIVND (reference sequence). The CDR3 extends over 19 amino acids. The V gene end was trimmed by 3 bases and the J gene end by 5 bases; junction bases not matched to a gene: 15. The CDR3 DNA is TGTGCCAGTAGTATCGGGACTAGCGGGGGCATGAACCTATCGAACGAGCAGTACTTC. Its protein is CASSIGTSGGMNLSNEQYF.